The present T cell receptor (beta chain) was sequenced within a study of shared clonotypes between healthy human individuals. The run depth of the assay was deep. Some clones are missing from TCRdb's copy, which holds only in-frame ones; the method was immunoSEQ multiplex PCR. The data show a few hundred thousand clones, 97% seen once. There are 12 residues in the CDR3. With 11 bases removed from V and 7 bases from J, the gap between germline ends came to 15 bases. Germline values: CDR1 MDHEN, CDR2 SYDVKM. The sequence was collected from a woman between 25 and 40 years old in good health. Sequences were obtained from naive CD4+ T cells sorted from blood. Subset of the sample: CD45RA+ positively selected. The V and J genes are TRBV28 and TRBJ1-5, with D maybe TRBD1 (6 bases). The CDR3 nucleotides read TGTGCCGCAGGGGAAGGGGAGCAGCCCCAGCATTTT. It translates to CAAGEGEQPQHF.